The subject of this entry is one T cell receptor (beta chain). This record comes from a study of cytomegalovirus exposure and HLA in healthy donors. The CDR3 has 18 residues. V lost 0 bases and J lost 1; bases outside the gene matches: 11. In germline, CDR1 is SGHRS, CDR2 YFSETQ. The PCR ran on 60 Vbeta and 13 Jbeta primers. The protocol was immunoSEQ multiplex PCR, while the TCRdb copy is restricted to in-frame clones and leaves out a portion. The sample carries hundreds of thousands of clones, 82% recorded once. The sample comprised PBMCs. This receptor was taken from a man aged 40-49 years in good health and CMV-seropositive. The genes are TRBV5-1 and TRBJ2-3; the match to TRBD2 covers 7 bases. The CDR3 DNA reads TGCGCCAGCAGCTTGGAGGCGACTAGCCGAACCCGCACAGATACGCAGTATTTT. The encoded protein is CASSLEATSRTRTDTQYF.